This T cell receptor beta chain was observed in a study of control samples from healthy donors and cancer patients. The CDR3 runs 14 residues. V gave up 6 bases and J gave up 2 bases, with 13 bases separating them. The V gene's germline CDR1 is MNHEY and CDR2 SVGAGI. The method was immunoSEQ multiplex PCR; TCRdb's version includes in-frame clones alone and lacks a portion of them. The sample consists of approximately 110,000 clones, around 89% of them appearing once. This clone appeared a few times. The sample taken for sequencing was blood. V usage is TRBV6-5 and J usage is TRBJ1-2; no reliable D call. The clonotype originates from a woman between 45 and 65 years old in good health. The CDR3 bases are TGTGCCAGCAGAAACTCGTACGGGAACTATGGCTACACCTTC. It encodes CASRNSYGNYGYTF.